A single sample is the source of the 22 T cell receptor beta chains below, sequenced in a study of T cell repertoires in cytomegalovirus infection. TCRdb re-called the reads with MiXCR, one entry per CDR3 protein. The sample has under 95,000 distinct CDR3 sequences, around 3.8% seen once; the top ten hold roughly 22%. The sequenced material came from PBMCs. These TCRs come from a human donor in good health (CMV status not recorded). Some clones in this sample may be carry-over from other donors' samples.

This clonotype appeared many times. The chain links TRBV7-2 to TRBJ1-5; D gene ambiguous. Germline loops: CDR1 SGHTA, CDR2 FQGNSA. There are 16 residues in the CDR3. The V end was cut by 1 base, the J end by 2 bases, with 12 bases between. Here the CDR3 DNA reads TGTGCCAGCAGCTTAGAATCCGGGATTCGCAATCAGCCCCAGCATTTT. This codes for CASSLESGIRNQPQHF.

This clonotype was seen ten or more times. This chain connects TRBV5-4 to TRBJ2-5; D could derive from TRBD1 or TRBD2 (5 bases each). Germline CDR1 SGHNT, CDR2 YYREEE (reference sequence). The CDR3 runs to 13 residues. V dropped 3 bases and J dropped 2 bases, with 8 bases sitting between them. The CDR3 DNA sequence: TGTGCCAGCAGCTGGGACCTTCAAGAGACCCAGTACTTC. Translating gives CASSWDLQETQYF.

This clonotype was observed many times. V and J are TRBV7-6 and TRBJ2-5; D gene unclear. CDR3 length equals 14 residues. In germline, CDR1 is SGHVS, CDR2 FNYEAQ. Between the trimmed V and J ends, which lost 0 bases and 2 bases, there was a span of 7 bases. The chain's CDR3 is CASSLAGLQETQYF. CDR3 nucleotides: TGTGCCAGCAGCTTAGCAGGCTTACAAGAGACCCAGTACTTC.

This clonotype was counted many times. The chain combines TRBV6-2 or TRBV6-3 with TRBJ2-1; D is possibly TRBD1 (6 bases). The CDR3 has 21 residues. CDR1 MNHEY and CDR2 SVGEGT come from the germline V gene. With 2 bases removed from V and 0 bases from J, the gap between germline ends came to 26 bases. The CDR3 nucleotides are TGTGCCAGCAGTTACCCCGACGTGGCAGGGGCGAGATTAAGCTCCTACAATGAGCAGTTCTTC. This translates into CASSYPDVAGARLSSYNEQFF.

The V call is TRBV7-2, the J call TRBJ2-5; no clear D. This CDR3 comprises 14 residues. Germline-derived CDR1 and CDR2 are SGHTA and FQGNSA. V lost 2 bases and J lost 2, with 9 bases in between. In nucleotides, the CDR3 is TGTGCCAGCAGCTTATCGAGAAAACAAGAGACCCAGTACTTC. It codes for CASSLSRKQETQYF.

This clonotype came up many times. The CDR3 loop reads CASSAQGSEAFF. The CDR3 DNA reads TGTGCCAGCAGCGCACAGGGCTCTGAAGCTTTCTTT. The rearrangement joins TRBV7-2 to TRBJ1-1, with TRBD1 as a possible D gene (6 bases). V gave up 5 bases and J gave up 6 bases, with 10 bases separating them. This CDR3 spans 12 amino acids. Germline lookup yields CDR1 SGHTA and CDR2 FQGNSA.

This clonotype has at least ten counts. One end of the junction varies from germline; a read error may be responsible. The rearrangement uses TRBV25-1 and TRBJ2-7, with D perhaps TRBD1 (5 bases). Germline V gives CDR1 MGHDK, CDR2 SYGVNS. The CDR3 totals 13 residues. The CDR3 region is CASTLPDDREVFF. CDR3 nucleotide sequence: TGTGCCAGCACCCTACCCGACGACAGAGAAGTATTCTTC.

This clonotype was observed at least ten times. DNA for the CDR3: TGTGCCAGCAGCTTAGAAGGGTTCGGTGAGCAGTTCTTC. It specifies CASSLEGFGEQFF. The rearrangement links TRBV7-2 to TRBJ2-1; no clear D. CDR1 is SGHTA and CDR2 is FQGNSA in the germline V gene. The CDR3 contains 13 residues. V lost 1 base and J 9 bases, leaving 10 bases between the germline ends.

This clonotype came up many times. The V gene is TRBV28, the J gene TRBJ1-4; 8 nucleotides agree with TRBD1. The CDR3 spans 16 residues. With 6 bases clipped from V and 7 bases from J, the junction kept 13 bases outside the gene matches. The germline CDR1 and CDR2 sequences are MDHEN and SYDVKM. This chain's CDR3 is CASSPALDRAREKLFF. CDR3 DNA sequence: TGTGCCAGCAGCCCCGCTTTGGACAGGGCTCGTGAAAAACTGTTTTTT.

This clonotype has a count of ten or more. The CDR3 here is CASSPGPQNTEAFF. The CDR3 DNA sequence: TGTGCCAGCAGCCCAGGACCGCAGAACACTGAAGCTTTCTTT. This chain connects TRBV14 to TRBJ1-1, with D unclear. The CDR3 has 14 amino acids. Germline V gene lookup returns CDR1 SGHDN and CDR2 FVKESK. V lost 4 bases, J lost 1 base, and 10 bases lay in between.

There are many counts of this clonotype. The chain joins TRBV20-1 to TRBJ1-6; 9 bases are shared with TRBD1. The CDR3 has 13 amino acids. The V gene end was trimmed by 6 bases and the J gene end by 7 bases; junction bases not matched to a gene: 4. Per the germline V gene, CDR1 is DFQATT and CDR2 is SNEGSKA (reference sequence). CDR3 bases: TGCAGTGCCACCGGGACAGGGAATTCACCCCTCCACTTT. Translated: CSATGTGNSPLHF.

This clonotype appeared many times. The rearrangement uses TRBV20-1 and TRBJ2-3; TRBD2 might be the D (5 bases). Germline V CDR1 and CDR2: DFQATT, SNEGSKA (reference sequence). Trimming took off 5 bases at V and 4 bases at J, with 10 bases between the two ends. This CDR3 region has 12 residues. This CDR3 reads CSAREPPDTQYF. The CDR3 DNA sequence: TGCAGTGCTCGGGAACCCCCAGATACGCAGTATTTT.

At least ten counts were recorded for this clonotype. CDR3 sequence: CASSFGAGNTEAFF. CDR3 nucleotides: TGTGCCAGCAGTTTTGGGGCGGGGAACACTGAAGCTTTCTTT. This chain connects TRBV27 to TRBJ1-1, with D possibly being TRBD1 (5 bases). The CDR3 consists of 14 residues. Trimming pared 3 bases from V and 1 base from J, leaving 9 bases between. Looked up from germline, CDR1 is MNHEY and CDR2 is SMNVEV (reference sequence).

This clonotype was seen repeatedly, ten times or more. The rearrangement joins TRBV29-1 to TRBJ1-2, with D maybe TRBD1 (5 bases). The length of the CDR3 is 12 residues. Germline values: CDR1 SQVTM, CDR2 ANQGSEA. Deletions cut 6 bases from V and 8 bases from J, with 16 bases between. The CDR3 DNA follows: TGCAGCGTAGTGGGGTGGACACTGGGCTACACCTTC. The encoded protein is CSVVGWTLGYTF.

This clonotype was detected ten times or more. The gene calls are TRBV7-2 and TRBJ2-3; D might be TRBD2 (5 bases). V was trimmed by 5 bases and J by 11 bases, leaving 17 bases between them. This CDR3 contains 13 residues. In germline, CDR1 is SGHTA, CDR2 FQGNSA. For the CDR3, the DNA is TGTGCCAGCAGCGCCACTAGGGTAGGGATGCAGTATTTT. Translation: CASSATRVGMQYF.

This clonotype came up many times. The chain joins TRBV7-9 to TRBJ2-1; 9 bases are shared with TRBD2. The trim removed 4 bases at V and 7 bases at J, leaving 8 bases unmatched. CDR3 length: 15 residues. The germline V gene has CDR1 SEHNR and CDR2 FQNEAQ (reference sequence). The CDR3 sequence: CASSSLAGGLNEQFF. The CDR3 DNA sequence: TGTGCCAGCAGCTCCTTGGCGGGGGGGTTAAATGAGCAGTTCTTC.

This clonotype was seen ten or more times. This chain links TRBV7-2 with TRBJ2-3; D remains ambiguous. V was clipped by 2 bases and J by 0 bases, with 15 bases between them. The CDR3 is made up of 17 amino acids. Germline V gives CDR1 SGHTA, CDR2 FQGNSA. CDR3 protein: CASSLYVSSLSTDTQYF. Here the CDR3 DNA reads TGTGCCAGCAGCTTATATGTCTCCAGCCTTAGCACAGATACGCAGTATTTT.

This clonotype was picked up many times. This CDR3 is CASSQQAYEQYF. In DNA form, the CDR3 reads TGTGCCAGCAGTCAACAAGCCTACGAGCAGTACTTC. V and J are TRBV6-2 or TRBV6-3 and TRBJ2-7; unclear D gene. The germline V gene has CDR1 MNHEY and CDR2 SVGEGT. V dropped 5 bases and J dropped 2 bases, with 7 bases sitting between them. This CDR3 is built from 12 residues.

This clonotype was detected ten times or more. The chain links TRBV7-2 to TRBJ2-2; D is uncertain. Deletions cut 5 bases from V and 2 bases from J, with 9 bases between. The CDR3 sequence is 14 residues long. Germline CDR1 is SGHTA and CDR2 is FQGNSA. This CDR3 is CASSPTVNTGELFF. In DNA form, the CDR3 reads TGTGCCAGCAGCCCGACTGTAAACACCGGGGAGCTGTTTTTT.

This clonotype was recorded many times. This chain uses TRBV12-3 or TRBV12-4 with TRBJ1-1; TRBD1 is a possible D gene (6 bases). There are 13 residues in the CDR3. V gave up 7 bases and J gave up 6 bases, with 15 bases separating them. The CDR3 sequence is CASMLGAGAEAFF. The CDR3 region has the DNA TGTGCCAGCATGTTGGGGGCAGGCGCTGAAGCTTTCTTT.

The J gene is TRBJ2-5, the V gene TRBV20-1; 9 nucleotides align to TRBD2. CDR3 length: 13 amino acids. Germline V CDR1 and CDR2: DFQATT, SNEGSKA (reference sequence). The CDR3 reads CSHFNSGSDIQYF. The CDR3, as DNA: TGCAGCCATTTTAATAGCGGGAGTGATATCCAGTACTTC.

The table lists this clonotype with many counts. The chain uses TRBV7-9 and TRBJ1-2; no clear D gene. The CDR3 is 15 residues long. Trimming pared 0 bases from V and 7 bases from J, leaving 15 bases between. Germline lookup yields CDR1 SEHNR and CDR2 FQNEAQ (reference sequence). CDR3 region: CASSLARGFDGGYTF. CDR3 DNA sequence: TGTGCCAGCAGCTTAGCTCGGGGTTTCGACGGTGGCTACACCTTC.